A single sample is the source of the 29 T cell receptor beta chains below, sequenced in a study of shared clonotypes between healthy human individuals. Sequenced by immunoSEQ multiplex PCR; TCRdb stores in-frame clones only, minus some. Here the sample spans under 2.5 million clones, just under 95% being singletons. The sample comprised naive CD4+ T cells from PBMCs. Subset described: CD45RA+ positively selected. The receptors were sampled from a young man in good health. Some clones in this sample may be carry-over from other donors' samples.

The chain couples TRBV5-1 to TRBJ2-2; D possibly corresponds to TRBD1 (5 bases). V was cut by 4 bases and J by 4 bases, with 14 bases left in between. CDR1 and CDR2 from the germline V gene are SGHRS and YFSETQ. The CDR3 consists of 15 residues. CDR3 amino acids: CASSPQTGSTGELFF. CDR3 sequence (DNA): TGCGCCAGCAGCCCCCAAACAGGTTCCACCGGGGAGCTGTTTTTT.

This clone was seen only once. V and J are TRBV7-9 and TRBJ2-1; 8 bases are a match to TRBD1. The CDR3 totals 15 residues. Trimming cost V 0 bases and J 4 bases; bases outside gene matches: 2. Germline loops: CDR1 SEHNR, CDR2 FQNEAQ (reference sequence). The CDR3, as DNA: TGTGCCAGCAGCTTAGCGGGACAGGTTTACAATGAGCAGTTCTTC. This encodes CASSLAGQVYNEQFF.

V and J are TRBV30 and TRBJ1-5; no clear D gene. Trimming shortened V by 0 bases and J by 4 bases, and 7 bases separated the two germline ends. Germline V gives CDR1 GTSNPN, CDR2 SVGIG (reference sequence). The CDR3 is made up of 13 amino acids. The CDR3, as DNA: TGTGCCTGGAGTGTAGAGGGAAATCAGCCCCAGCATTTT. It is translated as CAWSVEGNQPQHF.

This clone was detected once. The chain couples TRBV7-8 to TRBJ1-1; D possibly corresponds to TRBD1 (6 bases). The CDR3 covers 13 residues. Germline V gives CDR1 SGHVS, CDR2 FQNEAQ. V shed 4 bases and J shed 8 bases, with 14 bases lying between them. Here the CDR3 reads CASSSDFGTEAFF. As DNA, the CDR3 is TGTGCCAGCAGCTCCGACTTCGGGACAGAAGCTTTCTTT.

The rearrangement joins TRBV28 to TRBJ1-4; D may be TRBD1 (5 bases). Germline V lookup: CDR1 MDHEN, CDR2 SYDVKM. The CDR3 covers 14 residues. V was trimmed by 3 bases and J by 5 bases, leaving 10 bases between them. This CDR3 reads CASSFRDGNEKLFF. The DNA of the CDR3 is TGTGCCAGCAGTTTCAGGGACGGGAATGAAAAACTGTTTTTT.

V and J are TRBV28 and TRBJ1-5; 7 nucleotides align to TRBD1. Germline trimming cut 6 bases from V and 5 bases from J; bases unmatched to any gene: 7. In germline, CDR1 is MDHEN, CDR2 SYDVKM. The CDR3 contains 14 residues. CDR3 coding DNA: TGTGCCAGCAGCCCTGGACAGGAGCATCAGCCCCAGCATTTT. Residues: CASSPGQEHQPQHF.

The chain employs TRBV11-2 and TRBJ1-5, with D possibly being TRBD1 (5 bases). This CDR3 region has 15 residues. Trimming left V 4 bases short and J 3 bases short, with 13 bases between. The germline V gene encodes CDR1 SGHAT and CDR2 FQNNGV. The CDR3: CASSSRDGYNQPQHF. CDR3 sequence (DNA): TGTGCCAGCAGCTCCAGGGACGGCTACAATCAGCCCCAGCATTTT.

This chain joins TRBV19 and TRBJ1-5; D may be TRBD1 (5 bases). Trimming left V 5 bases short and J 5 bases short, with 25 bases between. Germline lookup yields CDR1 LNHDA and CDR2 SQIVND (reference sequence). CDR3 length equals 18 residues. The DNA of the CDR3 is TGTGCCAGTAGTCCAGCGCCGGGGGAGGGGAGACTATATCAGCCCCAGCATTTT. Amino acids: CASSPAPGEGRLYQPQHF. The full variable domain, with the rest looked up from reference TRBV19 and TRBJ1-5, is DGGITQSPKYLFRKEGQNVTLSCEQNLNHDAMYWYRQDPGQGLRLIYYSQIVNDFQKGDIAEGYSVSREKKESFPLTVTSAQKNPTAFYLCASSPAPGEGRLYQPQHFGDGTRLSIL.

This chain links TRBV6-1 with TRBJ1-5, with D perhaps matching TRBD1 (6 bases). This CDR3 is built from 14 residues. Trimming removed 3 bases from V and 6 bases from J, with 12 bases in between. CDR1 MNHNS and CDR2 SASEGT come from the germline V gene. CDR3 loop: CASSETGISQPQHF. Written as DNA, the CDR3 is TGTGCCAGCAGTGAGACAGGTATCAGTCAGCCCCAGCATTTT.

The chain carries TRBV5-1 and TRBJ2-1; D might be TRBD2 (5 bases). CDR1 and CDR2 (germline): SGHRS, YFSETQ. This CDR3 comprises 14 residues. Trimming cost V 3 bases and J 9 bases, with 16 bases left between them. The DNA for the CDR3 is TGCGCCAGCAGCTACCCGGGAACCCCACGTGAGCAGTTCTTC. Protein product: CASSYPGTPREQFF.

This clone was seen only once. The chain has TRBV2 and TRBJ1-4; 7 nucleotides line up with TRBD1. V lost 6 bases to trimming and J lost 7 bases; unmatched junction nucleotides: 8. Germline-derived CDR1 and CDR2 are SNHLY and FYNNEI. The CDR3 sequence is 14 residues long. CDR3 nucleotides: TGTGCCAGCAGCGAGACAGGGCCGGGTGAAAAACTGTTTTTT. Translating gives CASSETGPGEKLFF.

This clone has just one count. The chain has TRBV15 and TRBJ2-6; D uncertain. Trimming removed 0 bases from V and 0 bases from J, with 9 bases in between. The germline CDR1 and CDR2 sequences are LNHNV and YYDKDF (reference sequence). The CDR3 covers 17 residues. Written as DNA, the CDR3 is TGTGCCACCAGCAGAGATTTACGAACCTCTGGGGCCAACGTCCTGACTTTC. Residues: CATSRDLRTSGANVLTF. Using reference TRBV15 and TRBJ2-6 for the parts outside the CDR3, the full variable domain is DAMVIQNPRYQVTQFGKPVTLSCSQTLNHNVMYWYQQKSSQAPKLLFHYYDKDFNNEADTPDNFQSRRPNTSFCFLDIRSPGLGDTAMYLCATSRDLRTSGANVLTFGAGSRLTVL.

This chain connects TRBV9 to TRBJ1-4; TRBD1 matches 10 bases. CDR3 size: 15 residues. V shed 4 bases and J 8 bases; nucleotides not matched to a gene: 8. Germline V gives CDR1 SGDLS, CDR2 YYNGEE. CDR3 in DNA: TGTGCCAGCAGCTTGGGACAGGGGTTTTTCGAAAAACTGTTTTTT. This translates into CASSLGQGFFEKLFF.

The V call is TRBV19, the J call TRBJ1-1; TRBD1 is a possible D gene (6 bases). The ends were cut back, 7 bases at V and 6 bases at J, with 18 bases in the middle. Per the germline V gene, CDR1 is LNHDA and CDR2 is SQIVND (reference sequence). CDR3 length: 14 residues. The CDR3 spells CASTSGQPGAEAFF. Written as DNA, the CDR3 is TGTGCCAGTACCTCAGGACAGCCAGGCGCTGAAGCTTTCTTT.

The chain has TRBV18 and TRBJ2-5; D gene unclear. Germline assignment: CDR1 KGHSH and CDR2 LQKENI. Trimming removed 5 bases at V and 4 bases at J, with 8 bases between. This CDR3 region has 12 residues. CDR3 in DNA: TGTGCCAGCTCAGAGGCGCGAGAGACCCAGTACTTC. This translates into CASSEARETQYF.

Note on this clone: The same CDR3 is also encoded by other DNA sequences in this sample. This chain links TRBV6-1 with TRBJ2-7, with 11 bases identical to TRBD2. The trim removed 4 bases at V and 1 base at J, leaving 0 bases unmatched. The CDR3 spans 14 residues. The germline V gene encodes CDR1 MNHNS and CDR2 SASEGT. CDR3 nucleotide sequence: TGTGCCAGCAGTGGGACTAGCGGGTCCTACGAGCAGTACTTC. Amino acids: CASSGTSGSYEQYF.

The chain combines TRBV9 with TRBJ2-1, with TRBD2 matching 12 bases. The germline V gene encodes CDR1 SGDLS and CDR2 YYNGEE. V dropped 3 bases and J dropped 3; count of bases not matched to a gene: 4. This CDR3 has 16 residues. The CDR3 region is CASSAKGLAGYNEQFF. The CDR3 DNA is TGTGCCAGCAGCGCAAAGGGACTAGCGGGCTACAATGAGCAGTTCTTC.

This clone was recorded only once. The chain uses TRBV19 and TRBJ1-2; D gene ambiguous. CDR1 is LNHDA, CDR2 SQIVND, per germline (reference sequence). Deletions cut 7 bases from V and 2 bases from J, with 17 bases between. The CDR3 loop spans 15 amino acids. The CDR3 here is CASKIPGRVNYGYTF. The CDR3 DNA sequence: TGTGCCAGTAAAATACCGGGCCGCGTCAACTATGGCTACACCTTC.

This clone is a singleton in its sample. At the DNA level, this CDR3 is encoded by other sequences in the same sample as well. The rearrangement joins TRBV7-9 to TRBJ1-1, with 8 bases lining up with TRBD1. V lost 2 bases to trimming and J lost 8 bases; unmatched junction nucleotides: 4. CDR1 is SEHNR and CDR2 is FQNEAQ in the germline V gene (reference sequence). The CDR3 loop spans 13 amino acids. CDR3 sequence (DNA): TGTGCCAGCAGCTTATCAGGGGGCACCGAAGCTTTCTTT. Encoded protein: CASSLSGGTEAFF.

The rearrangement joins TRBV30 to TRBJ1-1, with 10 positions matching TRBD1. V shed 5 bases and J 11 bases; nucleotides not matched to a gene: 23. The CDR3 length is 17 residues. Per the germline V gene, CDR1 is GTSNPN and CDR2 is SVGIG (reference sequence). CDR3 in DNA: TGTGCCTGGGCCAAATCGGGTTACCGGACAGGGGGGATGGGGGCTTTCTTT. It yields the protein CAWAKSGYRTGGMGAFF.

The chain links TRBV7-2 to TRBJ2-2; either TRBD1 or TRBD2 may fit D (5 bases each). The CDR3 spans 14 residues. Germline V lookup: CDR1 SGHTA, CDR2 FQGNSA. Trimming removed 5 bases at V and 6 bases at J, with 13 bases between. CDR3 loop: CASSQGAGSGELFF. The CDR3 DNA is TGTGCCAGCAGCCAAGGGGCGGGCTCCGGGGAGCTGTTTTTT.

The chain links TRBV5-1 to TRBJ2-1; D is undetermined. V lost 0 bases and J lost 1, with 8 bases in between. The CDR3 sequence is 15 residues long. Per the germline V gene, CDR1 is SGHRS and CDR2 is YFSETQ. The CDR3 DNA reads as TGCGCCAGCAGCTTGGCTACCGTGTCCTACAATGAGCAGTTCTTC. Translating gives CASSLATVSYNEQFF.

The gene calls are TRBV10-3 and TRBJ2-6, with D unclear. In germline, CDR1 is ENHRY, CDR2 SYGVKD. Trimming stripped 10 bases from V and 1 base from J, with 11 bases between. This CDR3 comprises 14 residues. The CDR3 sequence: CATRTASGANVLTF. As DNA, the CDR3 is TGTGCCACAAGAACAGCGTCTGGGGCCAACGTCCTGACTTTC.

This chain links TRBV4-1 with TRBJ2-5, with 10 bases lining up with TRBD1. The CDR3 extends over 15 amino acids. The germline CDR1 and CDR2 sequences are MGHRA and YSYEKL. V gave up 6 bases and J gave up 5 bases; unmatched junction bases: 9. The CDR3 DNA sequence: TGCGCCAGCAGTCCTTTGACAGGGGGCAGGGAGACCCAGTACTTC. As protein: CASSPLTGGRETQYF.

The CDR3 loop reads CASSTGQIYGYTF. CDR3 coding DNA: TGTGCCAGCAGCACCGGACAAATCTATGGCTACACCTTC. The rearrangement uses TRBV6-6 and TRBJ1-2, with D maybe TRBD1 (5 bases). Germline assignment: CDR1 MNHNY and CDR2 SVGAGI (reference sequence). Trimming left V 6 bases short and J 4 bases short, with 12 bases between. The CDR3 sequence is 13 residues long.

The chain joins TRBV29-1 to TRBJ2-2; weak D call: TRBD1 (6 bases). The germline V and J ends were trimmed by 5 bases and 4 bases, with 14 bases remaining between them. The germline CDR1 and CDR2 sequences are SQVTM and ANQGSEA. This CDR3 has 14 residues. The CDR3 coding sequence is TGCAGCGTTAGAACAGGGTTGGGCACCGGGGAGCTGTTTTTT. It is translated as CSVRTGLGTGELFF.

The chain couples TRBV6-1 to TRBJ2-5, with D possibly TRBD2 on 7 matching bases. The CDR3 is made up of 16 amino acids. Germline V gene data show CDR1 as MNHNS and CDR2 as SASEGT. Trimming removed 3 bases from V and 2 bases from J, with 16 bases in between. In nucleotides, the CDR3 is TGTGCCAGCAGTGAGGGGGGGGCCGGTTTTCAAGAGACCCAGTACTTC. Protein: CASSEGGAGFQETQYF.

Turning to this clone: Other nucleotide sequences from this sample produce the same CDR3. V and J are TRBV7-3 and TRBJ2-1; TRBD2 agrees at 10 bases. Germline values: CDR1 SGHTA, CDR2 FQGTGA. The V segment lost 5 bases and the J segment 4 bases; nucleotides outside the gene matches: 5. The CDR3 has 15 amino acids. CDR3 protein: CASSVGLAAYNEQFF. CDR3 bases: TGTGCCAGCAGCGTTGGACTAGCGGCTTACAATGAGCAGTTCTTC.

This chain uses TRBV10-1 with TRBJ2-7; 7 nucleotides align to TRBD2. The J segment lost 2 bases and the V segment lost 4 bases, leaving 8 bases of the junction unmatched. This CDR3 region has 15 residues. Germline V gene lookup returns CDR1 WNHNN and CDR2 SYGVQD (reference sequence). In nucleotides, the CDR3 is TGCGCCAGCAGTGTAACCGGGACTATAACCTACGAGCAGTACTTC. This sequence encodes CASSVTGTITYEQYF.